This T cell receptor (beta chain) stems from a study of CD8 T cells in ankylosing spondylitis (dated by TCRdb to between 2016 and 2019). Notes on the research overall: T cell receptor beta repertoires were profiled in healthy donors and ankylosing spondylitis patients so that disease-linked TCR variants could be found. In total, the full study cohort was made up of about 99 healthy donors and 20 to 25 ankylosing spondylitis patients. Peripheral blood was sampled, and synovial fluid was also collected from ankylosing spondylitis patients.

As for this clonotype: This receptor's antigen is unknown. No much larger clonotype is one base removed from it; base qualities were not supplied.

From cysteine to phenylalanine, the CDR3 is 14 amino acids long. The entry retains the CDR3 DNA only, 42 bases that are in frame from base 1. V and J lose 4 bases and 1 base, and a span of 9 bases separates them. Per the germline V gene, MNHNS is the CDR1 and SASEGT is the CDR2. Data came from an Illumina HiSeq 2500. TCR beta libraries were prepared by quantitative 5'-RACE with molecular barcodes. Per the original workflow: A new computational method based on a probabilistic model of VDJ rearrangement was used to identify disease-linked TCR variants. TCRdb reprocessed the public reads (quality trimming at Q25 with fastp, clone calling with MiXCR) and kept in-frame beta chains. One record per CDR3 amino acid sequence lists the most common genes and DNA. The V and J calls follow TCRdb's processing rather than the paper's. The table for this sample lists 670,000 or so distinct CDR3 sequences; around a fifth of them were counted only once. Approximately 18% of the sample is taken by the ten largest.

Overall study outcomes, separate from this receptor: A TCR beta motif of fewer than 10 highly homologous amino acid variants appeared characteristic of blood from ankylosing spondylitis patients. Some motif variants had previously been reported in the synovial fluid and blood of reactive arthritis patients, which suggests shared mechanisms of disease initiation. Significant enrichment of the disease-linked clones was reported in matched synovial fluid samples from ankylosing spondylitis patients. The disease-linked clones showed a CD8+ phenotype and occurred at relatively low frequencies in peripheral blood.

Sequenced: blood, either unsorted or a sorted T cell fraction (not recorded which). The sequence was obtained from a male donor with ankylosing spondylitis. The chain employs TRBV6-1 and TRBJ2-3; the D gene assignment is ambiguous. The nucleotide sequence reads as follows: TGTGCCAGCAGTGCCACCCCGGGCACAGATACGCAGTATTTT. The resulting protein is CASSATPGTDTQYF.